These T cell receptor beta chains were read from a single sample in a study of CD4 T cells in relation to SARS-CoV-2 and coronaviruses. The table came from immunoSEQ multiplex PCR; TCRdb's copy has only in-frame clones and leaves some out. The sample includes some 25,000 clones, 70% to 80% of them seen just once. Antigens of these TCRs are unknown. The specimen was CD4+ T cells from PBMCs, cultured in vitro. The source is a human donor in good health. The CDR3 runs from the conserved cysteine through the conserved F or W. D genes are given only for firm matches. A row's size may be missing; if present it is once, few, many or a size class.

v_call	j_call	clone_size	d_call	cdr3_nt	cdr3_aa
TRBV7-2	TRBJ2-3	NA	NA	TGTGCCAGCAGCCTTTACCGTAGCACAGATACGCAGTATTTT	CASSLYRSTDTQYF
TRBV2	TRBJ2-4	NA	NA	TGTGCCAGCAGTGAAAATTTTCTAGCCAAAAACATTCAGTACTTC	CASSENFLAKNIQYF
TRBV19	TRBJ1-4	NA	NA	TGTGCCAGGAGAGGGAGGGAGAATGAAAAACTGTTTTTT	CARRGRENEKLFF
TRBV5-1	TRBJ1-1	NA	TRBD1	TGCGCCAGCAGCCGGGGACAGGCCACTGAAGCTTTCTTT	CASSRGQATEAFF
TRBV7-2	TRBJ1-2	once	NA	TGTGCCAGCAGCTTAGATCAGGGCTTCTATGGCTACACCTTC	CASSLDQGFYGYTF
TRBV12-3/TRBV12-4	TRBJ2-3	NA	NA	TGTGCCAGCACAGCTAGGAATACGCAGTATTTT	CASTARNTQYF
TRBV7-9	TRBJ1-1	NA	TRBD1	TGTGCCAGCAGCCAGGGACAGGGGACGAACACTGAAGCTTTCTTT	CASSQGQGTNTEAFF
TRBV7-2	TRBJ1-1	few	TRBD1	TGTGCCAGCAGCTTAGTCGGGACAGGGATGGTCACTGAAGCTTTCTTT	CASSLVGTGMVTEAFF
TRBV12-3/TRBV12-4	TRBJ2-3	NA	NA	TGTGCCAGCAGGGGGACTTATTCGCAGTATTTT	CASRGTYSQYF
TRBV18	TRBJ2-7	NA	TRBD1	TGTGCCAGCTCACCGACAGGGCCCTACGAGCAGTACTTC	CASSPTGPYEQYF
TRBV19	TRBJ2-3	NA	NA	TGTGCCAGTAAACTTGAGGGTAGCACAGATACGCAGTATTTT	CASKLEGSTDTQYF
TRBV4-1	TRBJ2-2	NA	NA	TGCGCCAGCAGCCAATCGGTGGGGGGGCCGGGCGGGGAGCTGTTTTTT	CASSQSVGGPGGELFF
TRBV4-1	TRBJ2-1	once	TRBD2	TGCGCCAGCAGCAGTACGAATAGCGGGGGGTACAATGAGCAGTTCTTC	CASSSTNSGGYNEQFF
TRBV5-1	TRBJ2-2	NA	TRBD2	TGCGCCAGCAGCTTGGAAGCAGGACTAGCGGGAACCGGGGAGCTGTTTTTT	CASSLEAGLAGTGELFF
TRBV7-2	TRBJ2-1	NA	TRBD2	TGTGCCAGCAGCTCCGGACTAGCGACGAATGAGCAGTTCTTC	CASSSGLATNEQFF
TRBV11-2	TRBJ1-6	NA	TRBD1	TGTGCCAGCAGCATTAGACAGGGGGCGGGATCACCCCTCCACTTT	CASSIRQGAGSPLHF
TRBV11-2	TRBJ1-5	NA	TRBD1	TGTGCCAGCAGCTTAGGAGGGACAGAGCAGCCCCAGCATTTT	CASSLGGTEQPQHF
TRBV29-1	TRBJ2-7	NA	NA	TGCAGCGTTCTCCCAGGGGACGGTTACGAGCAGTACTTC	CSVLPGDGYEQYF
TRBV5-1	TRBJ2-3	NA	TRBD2	TGCGCCAGCAGCTCAAGCGGGGGGTTTGGAGATACGCAGTATTTT	CASSSSGGFGDTQYF
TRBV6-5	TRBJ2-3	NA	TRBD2	TGTGCCAGCAGTCCCGGACTAGCGGGAGTGGATACGCAGTATTTT	CASSPGLAGVDTQYF
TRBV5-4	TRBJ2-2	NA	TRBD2	TGTGCCAGCAGCTCCAGCGGGACGGGCGGGGAGCTGTTTTTT	CASSSSGTGGELFF
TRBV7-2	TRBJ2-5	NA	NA	TGTGCCAGCAGCTTATGGGCAGGGATAGAGGAGACCCAGTACTTC	CASSLWAGIEETQYF
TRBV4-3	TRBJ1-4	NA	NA	TGCGCCAGCAGCCAAGTCCGACAACTTGGGGCGAGGACTAATGAAAAACTGTTTTTT	CASSQVRQLGARTNEKLFF
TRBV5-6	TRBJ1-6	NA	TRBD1	TGTGCCAGCAGCTTGGCCTTGGGACAGGGTAATTCACCCCTCCACTTT	CASSLALGQGNSPLHF
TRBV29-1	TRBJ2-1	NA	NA	TGCAGCGTTGAGTTGGGACTTCTCGGCTTGGCGGAGCAGTTCTTC	CSVELGLLGLAEQFF
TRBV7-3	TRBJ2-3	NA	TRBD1	TGTGCCAGCAGCGCACAGGGGGGCGGGACGTACACAGATACGCAGTATTTT	CASSAQGGGTYTDTQYF
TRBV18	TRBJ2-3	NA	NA	TGTGCCAGCTCACCACCGTACCCTCTTAGCACAGATACGCAGTATTTT	CASSPPYPLSTDTQYF
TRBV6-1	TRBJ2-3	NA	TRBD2	TGTGCCAGCAGTGAAAGGCGGGGGGGCCACGATACGCAGTATTTT	CASSERRGGHDTQYF
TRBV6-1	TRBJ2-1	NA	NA	TGTGCCAGCAGTCGGTATGAGCAGTTCTTC	CASSRYEQFF
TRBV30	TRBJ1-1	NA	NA	TGTGCCTGGAGCGAAATGACCCTGATGAAAGCCAGGAACACTGAAGCTTTCTTT	CAWSEMTLMKARNTEAFF
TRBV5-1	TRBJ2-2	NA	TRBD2	TGCGCCAGCAGCTCGGGGACTAGCGGTTACACCGGGGAGCTGTTTTTT	CASSSGTSGYTGELFF
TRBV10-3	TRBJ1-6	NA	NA	TGTGCCATCAGTGAGACCCTTTTGGGCATCGCTAATTCACCCCTCCACTTT	CAISETLLGIANSPLHF
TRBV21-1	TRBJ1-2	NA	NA	TGTGCCAGCGTCTTAGAGGGCATACTCTATGGCTACACCTTC	CASVLEGILYGYTF